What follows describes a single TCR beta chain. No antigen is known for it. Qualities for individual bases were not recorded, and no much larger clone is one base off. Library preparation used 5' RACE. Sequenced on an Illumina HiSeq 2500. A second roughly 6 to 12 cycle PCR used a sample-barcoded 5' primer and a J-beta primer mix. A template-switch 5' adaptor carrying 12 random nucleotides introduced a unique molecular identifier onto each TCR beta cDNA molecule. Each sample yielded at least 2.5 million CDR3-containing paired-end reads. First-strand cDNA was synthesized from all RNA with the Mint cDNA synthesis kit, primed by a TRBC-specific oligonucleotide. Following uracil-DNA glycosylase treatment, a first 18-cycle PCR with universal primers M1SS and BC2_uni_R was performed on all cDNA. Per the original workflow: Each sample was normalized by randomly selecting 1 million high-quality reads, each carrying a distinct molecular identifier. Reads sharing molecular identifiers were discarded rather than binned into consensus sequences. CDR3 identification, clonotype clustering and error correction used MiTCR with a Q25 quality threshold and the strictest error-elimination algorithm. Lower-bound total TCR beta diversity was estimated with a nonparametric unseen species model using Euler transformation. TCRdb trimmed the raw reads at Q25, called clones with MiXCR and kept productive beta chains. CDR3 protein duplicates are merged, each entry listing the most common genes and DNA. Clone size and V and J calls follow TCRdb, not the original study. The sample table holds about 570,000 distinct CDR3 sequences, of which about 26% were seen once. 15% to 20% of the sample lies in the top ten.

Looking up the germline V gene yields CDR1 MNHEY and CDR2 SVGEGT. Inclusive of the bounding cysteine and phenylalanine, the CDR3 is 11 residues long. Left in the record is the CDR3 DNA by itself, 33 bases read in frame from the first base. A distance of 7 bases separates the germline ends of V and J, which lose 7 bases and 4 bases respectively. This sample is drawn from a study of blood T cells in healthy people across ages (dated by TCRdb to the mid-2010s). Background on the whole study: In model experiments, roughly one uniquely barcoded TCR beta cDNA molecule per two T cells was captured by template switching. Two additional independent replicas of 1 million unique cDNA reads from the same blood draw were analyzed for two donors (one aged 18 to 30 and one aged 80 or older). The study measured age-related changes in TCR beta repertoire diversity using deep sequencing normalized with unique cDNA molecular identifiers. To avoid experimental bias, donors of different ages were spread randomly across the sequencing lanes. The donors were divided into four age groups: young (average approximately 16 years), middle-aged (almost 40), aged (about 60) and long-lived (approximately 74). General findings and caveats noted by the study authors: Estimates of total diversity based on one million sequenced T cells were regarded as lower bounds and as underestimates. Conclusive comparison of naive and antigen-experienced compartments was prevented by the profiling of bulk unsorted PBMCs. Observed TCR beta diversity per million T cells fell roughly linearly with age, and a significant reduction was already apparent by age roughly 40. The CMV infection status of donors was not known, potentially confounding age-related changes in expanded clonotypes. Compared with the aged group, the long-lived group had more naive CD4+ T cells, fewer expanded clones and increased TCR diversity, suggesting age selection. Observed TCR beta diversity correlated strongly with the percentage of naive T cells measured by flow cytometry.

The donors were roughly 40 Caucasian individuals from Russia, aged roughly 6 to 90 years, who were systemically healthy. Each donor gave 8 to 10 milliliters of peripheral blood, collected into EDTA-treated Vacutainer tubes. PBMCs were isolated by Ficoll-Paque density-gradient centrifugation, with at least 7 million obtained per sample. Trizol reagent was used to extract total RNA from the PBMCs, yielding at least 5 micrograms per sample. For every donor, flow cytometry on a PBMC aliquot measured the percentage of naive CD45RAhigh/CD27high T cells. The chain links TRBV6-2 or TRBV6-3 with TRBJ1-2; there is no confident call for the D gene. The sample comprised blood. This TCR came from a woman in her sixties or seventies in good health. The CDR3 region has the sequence CASNRGYGYTF. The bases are TGTGCCAGCAATCGGGGCTATGGCTACACCTTC.